This paragraph reports one T cell receptor beta chain. These data are taken from a study of blood T cell repertoires in COVID-19. Trimming pared 4 bases from V and 8 bases from J, leaving 20 bases between. CDR3 length equals 15 residues. Germline CDR1 reads SGHTA; CDR2 reads FQGNSA. Participants were aged roughly 18 to 95 years, lived in roughly 23 US areas, and enrolled virtually. TCRdb's copy holds only in-frame clones and misses some; the assay was immunoSEQ multiplex PCR. The sample records roughly 240,000 clones, roughly 83% being singletons. The source material was PBMCs or T cells enriched from blood (not recorded which). This TCR came from a woman in her forties or fifties who had recovered from COVID-19. The rearrangement joins TRBV7-2 to TRBJ1-2, with a weak D call TRBD1 (6 bases). Here the CDR3 reads CASSSSMGGLGGYTF. DNA for the CDR3: TGTGCCAGCAGCTCGTCCATGGGGGGGCTGGGCGGCTACACCTTC.